This T cell receptor (beta chain) was identified in a study of cytomegalovirus exposure and HLA in healthy donors. J gave up 5 bases and V 7 bases, and 4 bases lay outside the gene matches. Germline-derived CDR1 and CDR2 are SNHLY and FYNNEI. CDR3 size: 13 residues. This clone was found once. TCRdb's copy holds only in-frame clones and misses some; the assay was immunoSEQ multiplex PCR. The sample includes tens of thousands of clones, more than 95% of them seen just once. Sequenced: PBMCs. The TCR was taken from a man aged 18 to 35 in good health and CMV-seronegative. The V call is TRBV2, the J call TRBJ2-5; TRBD1 matches at 10 bases. The CDR3 region has the DNA TGTGCCAGCAAGACAGGGGGCAACGAGACCCAGTACTTC. This codes for CASKTGGNETQYF.